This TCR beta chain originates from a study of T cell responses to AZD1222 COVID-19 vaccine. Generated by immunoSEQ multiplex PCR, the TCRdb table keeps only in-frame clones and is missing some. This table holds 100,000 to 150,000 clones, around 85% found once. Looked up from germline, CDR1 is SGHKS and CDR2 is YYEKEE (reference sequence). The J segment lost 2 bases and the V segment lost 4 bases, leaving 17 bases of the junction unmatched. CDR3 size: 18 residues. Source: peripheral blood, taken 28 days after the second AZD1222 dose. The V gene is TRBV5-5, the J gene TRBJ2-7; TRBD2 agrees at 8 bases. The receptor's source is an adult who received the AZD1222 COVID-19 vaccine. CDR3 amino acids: CASSPMGSGGRAPYEQYF. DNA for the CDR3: TGTGCCAGCAGCCCCATGGGAAGCGGGGGCCGGGCCCCCTACGAGCAGTACTTC. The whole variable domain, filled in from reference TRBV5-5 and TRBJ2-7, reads DAGVTQSPTHLIKTRGQQVTLRCSPISGHKSVSWYQQVLGQGPQFIFQYYEKEERGRGNFPDRFSARQFPNYSSELNVNALLLGDSALYLCASSPMGSGGRAPYEQYFGPGTRLTVT.